This T cell receptor beta chain stems from a study of T cells after yellow fever vaccination. Findings and limits, study-wide: Most primary-vaccination clones recurred post-booster (around 95% CD4, over 70% CD8). Contamination of FACS-sorted repertoires by abundant clonotypes from the bulk population could occur.

A process of 5'RACE template switching, which added a universal primer site and UMIs, was used to make TCR cDNA. TCRdb re-called the 5' RACE reads through MiXCR, storing one row per CDR3 protein. This sample yields some 300,000 distinct CDR3 sequences, of which roughly 9% are seen a single time; around 3.1% belongs to the top ten. There are 13 residues in the CDR3. The J segment lost 6 bases and the V segment lost 9 bases, leaving 6 bases of the junction unmatched. Germline CDR1 reads ENHRY; CDR2 reads SYGVKD. Comment on this clonotype: What it binds is unknown.

The source of this sequence is a man aged 18 to 29 who received the YFV17D yellow fever vaccine. The starting material was CD4+ T cells sorted from PBMCs, obtained 5 days after the yellow fever booster vaccination. The chain is built from TRBV10-3 and TRBJ2-3; 10 bases are a match to TRBD1. CDR3 sequence: CAIRQGAQDTQYF. CDR3 nucleotides: TGTGCCATTAGACAGGGGGCGCAGGATACGCAGTATTTT.